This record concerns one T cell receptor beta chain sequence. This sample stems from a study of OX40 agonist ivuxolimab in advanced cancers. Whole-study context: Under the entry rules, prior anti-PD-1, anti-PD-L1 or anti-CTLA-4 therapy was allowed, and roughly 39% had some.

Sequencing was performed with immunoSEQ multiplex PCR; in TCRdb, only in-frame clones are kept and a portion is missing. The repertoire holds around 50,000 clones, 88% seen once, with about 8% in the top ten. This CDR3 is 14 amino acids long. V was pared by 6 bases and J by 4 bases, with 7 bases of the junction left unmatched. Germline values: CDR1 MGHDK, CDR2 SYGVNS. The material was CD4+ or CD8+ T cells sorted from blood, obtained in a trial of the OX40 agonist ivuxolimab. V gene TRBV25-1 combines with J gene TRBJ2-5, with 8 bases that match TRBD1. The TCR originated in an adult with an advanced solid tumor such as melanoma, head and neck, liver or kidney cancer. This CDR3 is CASRNDRGGETQYF. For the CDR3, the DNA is TGTGCCAGCAGGAACGACAGGGGAGGAGAGACCCAGTACTTC.